Each of the 27 T cell receptor beta chains below was sequenced from the same sample in a study of cytomegalovirus exposure and HLA in healthy donors (dated by TCRdb to about 2017). Library preparation was by the immunoSEQ multiplex PCR assay. A mixture of 60 forward primers for TCR Vbeta segments and 13 reverse primers for TCR Jbeta segments was used in the multiplex PCR. TCRdb stores this immuneACCESS table with in-frame sequences only. Part of the clones is absent; in the studies checked, under half of the shortfall reflects unresolved V genes, and no reason is known for the rest. The sample data list about 120,000 clones, and around 81% of these were observed just once. The leading ten clones occupy roughly 2.2% of the sample. Sequenced: PBMCs. The receptors were gathered from a woman aged 40 to 49 in good health and CMV-seronegative.

This clone is a singleton in its sample. The chain joins TRBV6-1 to TRBJ1-4, with 9 bases that match TRBD1. The CDR3 consists of 15 residues. J gave up 4 bases and V 2 bases, and 2 bases lay outside the gene matches. Germline assignment: CDR1 MNHNS and CDR2 SASEGT. The CDR3 region has the DNA TGTGCCAGCAGTGAAATGACAGGGGGTAATGAAAAACTGTTTTTT. It translates to CASSEMTGGNEKLFF.

Written as DNA, the CDR3 is TGTGCCAGCAGGGGAGCGGGAGGGGCCCCCTACGAGCAGTACTTC. Translation gives CASRGAGGAPYEQYF. J is TRBJ2-5 and V is TRBV2; 10 bases are shared with TRBD2. The DNA end lines up better with TRBJ2-7; the J call may be wrong. Germline V gene lookup returns CDR1 SNHLY and CDR2 FYNNEI. CDR3 length equals 15 residues.

This chain connects TRBV6-5 to TRBJ1-1; TRBD1 matches 8 bases. Germline loops: CDR1 MNHEY, CDR2 SVGAGI. This CDR3 contains 16 residues. V lost 1 base to trimming and J lost 1 base; unmatched junction nucleotides: 5. CDR3 residues: CASSYLGTGENTEAFF. In nucleotides, the CDR3 is TGTGCCAGCAGTTACTTGGGGACAGGAGAGAACACTGAAGCTTTCTTT.

The chain links TRBV5-1 to TRBJ1-3; a possible D gene is TRBD1 (5 bases). This CDR3 has 11 amino acids. Germline V gene lookup returns CDR1 SGHRS and CDR2 YFSETQ. Trimming stripped 4 bases from V and 10 bases from J, with 9 bases between. CDR3 coding DNA: TGCGCCAGCAGCCTCGGACAAACCATATATTTT. Amino acid sequence: CASSLGQTIYF.

This chain joins TRBV11-2 and TRBJ1-1, with D possibly being TRBD1 (6 bases). Germline-derived CDR1 and CDR2 are SGHAT and FQNNGV. The ends were cut back, 1 base at V and 0 bases at J, with 18 bases in the middle. The CDR3 covers 18 residues. The CDR3 nucleotides read TGTGCCAGCAGCTTAGGGTCATTTCGGGGGGCGATGAACACTGAAGCTTTCTTT. Translation: CASSLGSFRGAMNTEAFF.

The chain has TRBV6-1 and TRBJ1-3; 10 positions agree with TRBD1. Looked up from germline, CDR1 is MNHNS and CDR2 is SASEGT. This CDR3 comprises 15 residues. V lost 7 bases, J lost 1 base, and 4 bases stayed unmatched. DNA of the CDR3: TGTGCCAGCAAAGACAGGGGGCGTTCTGGAAACACCATATATTTT. This encodes CASKDRGRSGNTIYF.

This clone was detected only a few times. V gene TRBV7-9 combines with J gene TRBJ2-2, with D uncertain. The CDR3 totals 13 residues. Germline V gene sequence: CDR1 SEHNR, CDR2 FQNEAQ (reference sequence). Trimming removed 5 bases at V and 6 bases at J, with 10 bases between. The CDR3 bases are TGTGCCAGCAGCGTCGACTGGGCCGGGGAGCTGTTTTTT. Translation gives CASSVDWAGELFF.

V and J are TRBV6-5 and TRBJ1-1; a weak D match, TRBD1 (6 bases). This CDR3 comprises 14 residues. The V gene lost 4 bases and the J gene lost 0 bases, with 9 bases spanning the gap. From germline, CDR1 is MNHEY and CDR2 SVGAGI. DNA of the CDR3: TGTGCCAGCAGTTCGACAGGATTGAACACTGAAGCTTTCTTT. It specifies CASSSTGLNTEAFF.

This rearrangement joins TRBV6-6 to TRBJ2-3; 7 positions agree with TRBD2. The CDR3 is 15 amino acids. Looked up from germline, CDR1 is MNHNY and CDR2 is SVGAGI (reference sequence). With V trimmed by 6 bases and J by 4 bases, 10 bases remained unmatched. This CDR3 reads CASRGGRGSPDTQYF. In DNA, the CDR3 is TGTGCCAGCAGGGGGGGTCGCGGGAGTCCAGATACGCAGTATTTT.

This chain joins TRBV30 and TRBJ1-6; D might be TRBD1 (5 bases). CDR3 length: 15 amino acids. V was pared by 5 bases and J by 0 bases, with 11 bases between. The V gene's germline CDR1 is GTSNPN and CDR2 SVGIG (reference sequence). The CDR3 sequence: CAWVGRGSYNSPLHF. The CDR3 DNA follows: TGTGCCTGGGTGGGGAGGGGCTCCTATAATTCACCCCTCCACTTT.

The gene calls are TRBV21-1 and TRBJ2-2; TRBD1 is the table's D call, not checked against the DNA. TRBV21-1 is described as a pseudogene. The CDR3 extends over 17 amino acids. CDR3 sequence reads: CASITRPGTGVTGELFF. CDR3 nucleotide sequence: TGTGCCAGCATTACACGACCCGGGACAGGGGTTACCGGGGAGCTGTTTTTT.

The chain joins TRBV18 to TRBJ2-7, with 8 bases lining up with TRBD2. Germline V lookup: CDR1 KGHSH, CDR2 LQKENI. Trimming removed 0 bases from V and 4 bases from J; junction bases left unmatched: 5. CDR3 length equals 15 residues. The CDR3 reads CASSPPSGSRYEQYF. Written as DNA, the CDR3 is TGTGCCAGCTCACCACCGAGCGGGAGTAGATACGAGCAGTACTTC.

The J gene is TRBJ1-2, the V gene TRBV6-5, with a possible D match to TRBD1 (6 bases). CDR1 is MNHEY, CDR2 SVGAGI, per germline. This CDR3 comprises 15 residues. Between the trimmed V and J ends, which lost 0 bases and 4 bases, there was a span of 12 bases. In DNA form, the CDR3 reads TGTGCCAGCAGTTACTCGGCGGGGGCTGGCTATGGCTACACCTTC. Amino acid sequence: CASSYSAGAGYGYTF.

This clone was detected a few times. This chain links TRBV27 with TRBJ1-5; TRBD1 matches at 12 bases. This CDR3 contains 18 residues. Per germline, CDR1 MNHEY and CDR2 SMNVEV (reference sequence). J was trimmed by 4 bases and V by 4 bases; bases with no gene match: 11. The CDR3 DNA is TGTGCCAGCAGTTGGGTGTTGGGACAGGGGGCGGGAAATCAGCCCCAGCATTTT. Its protein is CASSWVLGQGAGNQPQHF.

The rearrangement uses TRBV2 and TRBJ2-7, with D hard to call. V lost 5 bases and J 3 bases, leaving 8 bases between the germline ends. The CDR3 runs 12 residues. The germline V gene encodes CDR1 SNHLY and CDR2 FYNNEI. Written as DNA, the CDR3 is TGTGCCAGCAGTCAGCGCGGCTACGAGCAGTACTTC. This codes for CASSQRGYEQYF. Variable domain in full (rest from reference TRBV2 and TRBJ2-7): EPEVTQTPSHQVTQMGQEVILRCVPISNHLYFYWYRQILGQKVEFLVSFYNNEISEKSEIFDDQFSVERPDGSNFTLKIRSTKLEDSAMYFCASSQRGYEQYFGPGTRLTVT.

The chain has TRBV10-3 and TRBJ2-3; D ambiguous. Per germline, CDR1 ENHRY and CDR2 SYGVKD. This CDR3 region has 16 residues. Trimming pared 3 bases from V and 0 bases from J, leaving 13 bases between. The CDR3 nucleotides are TGTGCCATCAGTGACCCAGGTTCACCCAGCACAGATACGCAGTATTTT. This codes for CAISDPGSPSTDTQYF.

The CDR3, as DNA: TGTGCCGCAAAACCCCGGGACAGAAAAAACATTCAGTACTTC. This translates into CAAKPRDRKNIQYF. This chain links TRBV28 with TRBJ2-4; TRBD1 matches at 7 bases. The CDR3 sequence is 14 residues long. In germline, CDR1 is MDHEN, CDR2 SYDVKM. Trimming took 11 bases from V and 4 from J; bases not matched to a gene: 11. The full variable domain, rest sourced from reference TRBV28 and TRBJ2-4, is DVKVTQSSRYLVKRTGEKVFLECVQDMDHENMFWYRQDPGLGLRLIYFSYDVKMKEKGDIPEGYSVSREKKERFSLILESASTNQTSMYLCAAKPRDRKNIQYFGAGTRLSVL.

In this sample, this clone turned up once. This chain links TRBV6-6 with TRBJ2-3, with a possible D match to TRBD1 (6 bases). The V end lost 10 bases, the J end lost 3 bases, and 20 bases lay between the germline ends. This CDR3 has 15 residues. The germline CDR1 and CDR2 sequences are MNHNY and SVGAGI (reference sequence). This CDR3 is CAIGGGAGLTDTQYF. CDR3 DNA: TGTGCCATAGGGGGTGGAGCAGGGCTTACAGATACGCAGTATTTT.

The chain couples TRBV19 to TRBJ2-5; 7 bases agree with TRBD1. The CDR3 is 13 residues long. Germline CDR1 is LNHDA and CDR2 is SQIVND (reference sequence). The ends lost 7 bases at V and 6 bases at J; junction bases unmatched: 8. CDR3 in DNA: TGTGCCAGTATCCCAGCGGACAGGAAGACCCAGTACTTC. Amino acids: CASIPADRKTQYF. The entire variable domain, with the rest obtained from reference TRBV19 and TRBJ2-5, is as follows: DGGITQSPKYLFRKEGQNVTLSCEQNLNHDAMYWYRQDPGQGLRLIYYSQIVNDFQKGDIAEGYSVSREKKESFPLTVTSAQKNPTAFYLCASIPADRKTQYFGPGTRLLVL.

The chain is built from TRBV9 and TRBJ1-4; TRBD1 aligns across 7 bases. Germline V lookup: CDR1 SGDLS, CDR2 YYNGEE. The CDR3 length is 18 residues. V lost 4 bases, J lost 0 bases, and 12 bases stayed unmatched. The CDR3 reads CASSLRDRYSATNEKLFF. The CDR3, as DNA: TGTGCCAGCAGCCTCCGGGACAGATATTCCGCAACTAATGAAAAACTGTTTTTT.

As for this clone: The junction differs from germline at one of its ends, possibly a read error. The V and J genes are TRBV7-9 and TRBJ1-1; 10 nucleotides line up with TRBD1. The V gene's germline CDR1 is SEHNR and CDR2 FQNEAQ (reference sequence). The CDR3 contains 16 residues. CDR3 in DNA: TGTTCCAGCAGCGCCCGGACAGGGGGGGCGAACACTGAAGCTTTCTTT. Its translation is CSSSARTGGANTEAFF.

The V gene is TRBV29-1, the J gene TRBJ1-2; TRBD1 matches at 8 bases. The length of the CDR3 is 13 residues. Germline lookup yields CDR1 SQVTM and CDR2 ANQGSEA. Trimming at V came to 4 bases and at J to 2 bases, leaving 3 bases not matched to a gene. The CDR3 here is CSVGTGQNYGYTF. DNA for the CDR3: TGCAGCGTTGGGACAGGGCAGAACTATGGCTACACCTTC. The complete variable domain, with remaining parts taken from reference TRBV29-1 and TRBJ1-2, reads SAVISQKPSRDICQRGTSLTIQCQVDSQVTMMFWYRQQPGQSLTLIATANQGSEATYESGFVIDKFPISRPNLTFSTLTVSNMSPEDSSIYLCSVGTGQNYGYTFGSGTRLTVV.

The chain couples TRBV19 to TRBJ2-3; TRBD2 matches 7 bases. The CDR3 is made up of 14 amino acids. Germline V gene data show CDR1 as LNHDA and CDR2 as SQIVND (reference sequence). V gave up 3 bases and J gave up 1 base; unmatched junction bases: 1. The CDR3 region is CASSIRGGTDTQYF. CDR3 DNA: TGTGCCAGTAGTATTCGGGGGGGCACAGATACGCAGTATTTT.

This clone turned up a few times. The V and J genes are TRBV2 and TRBJ2-5; TRBD2 is a possible D gene (6 bases). V was trimmed by 4 bases and J by 5 bases, leaving 8 bases between them. In germline, CDR1 is SNHLY, CDR2 FYNNEI. The CDR3 runs 12 residues. The DNA for the CDR3 is TGTGCCAGCAGTGCCCGGGGGGAGACCCAGTACTTC. Protein product: CASSARGETQYF.

The chain carries TRBV19 and TRBJ1-1; D is possibly TRBD1 (6 bases). This CDR3 has 9 amino acids. CDR1 is LNHDA and CDR2 is SQIVND in the germline V gene (reference sequence). V gave up 9 bases and J gave up 11 bases, with 10 bases separating them. CDR3 in DNA: TGTGCCAGCGGGACATCGGCTTTCTTT. It codes for CASGTSAFF.

CDR3 residues: CASSLWVSSGPSSYNEQFF. The CDR3 bases are TGTGCCAGCAGTTTATGGGTTTCTAGCGGGCCTAGCTCCTACAATGAGCAGTTCTTC. The chain employs TRBV27 and TRBJ2-1; 8 nucleotides line up with TRBD2. The CDR3 extends over 19 amino acids. The germline V gene encodes CDR1 MNHEY and CDR2 SMNVEV (reference sequence). V was pared by 1 base and J by 0 bases, with 11 bases of the junction left unmatched.

This clone was seen a few times. The chain combines TRBV4-1 with TRBJ2-7, with 10 bases lining up with TRBD2. The CDR3 totals 15 residues. CDR1 is MGHRA, CDR2 YSYEKL, per germline. The V gene end was trimmed by 1 base and the J gene end by 3 bases; junction bases not matched to a gene: 3. DNA of the CDR3: TGCGCCAGCAGCCAAGGACTAGCGGGTAACTACGAGCAGTACTTC. It yields the protein CASSQGLAGNYEQYF.